Below, one TCR beta chain is given with its context. The sample is drawn from a study of blood T cell repertoires in COVID-19. The wider study: Some COVID-19 samples were acute and others convalescent; all came from the United States, Italy and Spain. PBMCs, B-cell-depleted T cells, or T cells were the source of the cDNA or gDNA that made up the material.

The CDR3 loop spans 15 amino acids. Germline CDR1 is MNHEY and CDR2 is SMNVEV (reference sequence). The J segment lost 4 bases and the V segment lost 5 bases, leaving 8 bases of the junction unmatched. The authors' processing: Amplification from reference gene primers served as the basis for estimated nucleated cell counts. Method: immunoSEQ multiplex PCR; TCRdb's copy keeps in-frame clones and lacks some. The V and J calls and clone size are taken from that table; D and trimming were inferred from the DNA. The sample has under 250,000 clones, around 83% seen once. This clonotype was sampled from a woman aged 50 to 60 with acute or convalescent COVID-19. The J gene is TRBJ2-1, the V gene TRBV27; TRBD1 aligns across 7 bases. The sample consisted of peripheral blood. The CDR3 nucleotides are TGTGCCAGCAGTCTGAACCGGGACAGATACAATGAGCAGTTCTTC. Protein product: CASSLNRDRYNEQFF.